This passage covers 7 T cell receptor beta chains from one sample sequenced in a study of naive and memory T cell subsets (TCRdb year 2017). The library was produced with UMI-ligation and nested PCR. Sequencing took place on an Illumina MiSeq. An equimolar mix of two oligonucleotides covering both TRBC1 and TRBC2 was used as the beta constant-region primer. The ligated cDNA went through four rounds of PCR with nested alpha and beta constant-region primers together with the SP2 primer. Using fastp at Q25 and MiXCR, TCRdb reprocessed the public reads and kept productive beta chains. Rows are combined by CDR3 protein, so each entry shows the most common genes and DNA. Present in this sample are under 25,000 distinct CDR3 sequences, over 7% of which were seen just once. About 20% of the sample is taken by the ten largest. The sample consisted of central memory CD8+ T cells from blood. Explained via the paper, the cell subset or site label denotes: central memory, CD45RA- CD27+. All receptors derive from a human donor in good health.

There are a few counts of this clonotype. The CDR3 DNA is TGTGCCAGCAGTGAAGCTAGGGCGACTAGCGGCAATACCTACGAGCAGTACTTC. It yields the protein CASSEARATSGNTYEQYF. The J gene is TRBJ2-7, the V gene TRBV2; 9 bases are shared with TRBD2. The ends lost 0 bases at V and 2 bases at J; junction bases unmatched: 11. The CDR3 is made up of 18 amino acids. The germline gives CDR1 SNHLY, CDR2 FYNNEI.

This sequence joins TRBV2 and TRBJ2-6, with D uncertain. The CDR3 sequence is 16 residues long. Germline loops: CDR1 SNHLY, CDR2 FYNNEI. The V gene lost 3 bases and the J gene lost 2 bases, with 11 bases spanning the gap. CDR3 DNA: TGTGCCAGCAGTGATTCCCGGCACCCTGGGGCCAACGTCCTGACTTTC. This gives the protein CASSDSRHPGANVLTF. The entire variable domain, with the rest obtained from reference TRBV2 and TRBJ2-6, is as follows: EPEVTQTPSHQVTQMGQEVILRCVPISNHLYFYWYRQILGQKVEFLVSFYNNEISEKSEIFDDQFSVERPDGSNFTLKIRSTKLEDSAMYFCASSDSRHPGANVLTFGAGSRLTVL.

Ten or more counts support this clonotype. The chain is built from TRBV20-1 and TRBJ2-7; possibly TRBD2 for D (6 bases). Trimming cost V 3 bases and J 3 bases, with 12 bases left between them. The V gene's germline CDR1 is DFQATT and CDR2 SNEGSKA (reference sequence). The CDR3 totals 13 residues. This chain's CDR3 is CSARASADYEQYF. The CDR3, as DNA: TGCAGTGCTAGGGCTAGCGCTGACTACGAGCAGTACTTC.

The sample holds a few counts of this clonotype. This chain joins TRBV4-2 and TRBJ2-1; 11 bases align to TRBD2. The CDR3 is made up of 15 amino acids. Germline-derived CDR1 and CDR2 are LGHNA and YNFKEQ. V lost 1 base and J lost 8; bases outside the gene matches: 4. The CDR3 protein is CASSQAIAGGDEQFF. CDR3 DNA sequence: TGTGCCAGCAGCCAAGCGATAGCGGGAGGGGATGAGCAGTTCTTC.

The V call is TRBV5-1, the J call TRBJ2-5; possible D gene TRBD1, 5 bases. The CDR3 spans 14 residues. V was cut by 0 bases and J by 5 bases, with 11 bases left in between. The V gene's germline CDR1 is SGHRS and CDR2 YFSETQ. The CDR3 DNA reads TGCGCCAGCAGCTTGGAAGGCAGGGTTGAGACCCAGTACTTC. It is translated as CASSLEGRVETQYF. The variable domain in full, with the rest retrieved from reference TRBV5-1 and TRBJ2-5, is KAGVTQTPRYLIKTRGQQVTLSCSPISGHRSVSWYQQTPGQGLQFLFEYFSETQRNKGNFPGRFSGRQFSNSRSEMNVSTLELGDSALYLCASSLEGRVETQYFGPGTRLLVL.

This clonotype occurred many times. The chain combines TRBV11-2 with TRBJ1-5; TRBD1 matches 7 bases. J was trimmed by 1 base and V by 5 bases; bases with no gene match: 5. Germline lookup yields CDR1 SGHAT and CDR2 FQNNGV. The CDR3 has 15 amino acids. The DNA of the CDR3 is TGTGCCAGCAGCCCGACAGGGATGAGCAATCAGCCCCAGCATTTT. Amino acids: CASSPTGMSNQPQHF. Full variable domain (remainder filled in from reference TRBV11-2 and TRBJ1-5): EAGVAQSPRYKIIEKRQSVAFWCNPISGHATLYWYQQILGQGPKLLIQFQNNGVVDDSQLPKDRFSAERLKGVDSTLKIQPAKLEDSAVYLCASSPTGMSNQPQHFGDGTRLSIL.

The table lists this clonotype with many counts. The rearrangement uses TRBV6-1 and TRBJ2-1; 11 bases are shared with TRBD2. Germline CDR1 MNHNS, CDR2 SASEGT. This CDR3 comprises 15 residues. With 2 bases clipped from V and 8 bases from J, the junction kept 5 bases outside the gene matches. CDR3 amino acids: CASSEFTSGSDEQFF. CDR3 nucleotides: TGTGCCAGCAGTGAATTCACTAGCGGGAGCGATGAGCAGTTCTTC.